These T cell receptor beta chains were read from a single sample in a study of blood T cell repertoires in COVID-19. The repertoire was sequenced with immunoSEQ multiplex PCR; TCRdb's copy has only in-frame clones and lacks some. Among 200,000 or so clones listed, around 85% were seen once. The sequencing input was peripheral blood. All receptors come from a woman aged 70 to 79 with acute or convalescent COVID-19. Both conserved end residues are part of each CDR3. The D gene is left open where the match is weak. Size is stated for part of the rows, as once, few or many counts, or as a class when the clone is expanded.

cdr3_aa,cdr3_nt,cdr3_length,v_call,d_call,j_call,clone_size
CASRPPGQGGPYEQYF,TGTGCCAGCAGACCACCGGGACAGGGGGGACCTTACGAGCAGTACTTC,16,TRBV28,TRBD1,TRBJ2-7,NA
CASSPPSQGMEGTQYF,TGTGCCAGCTCACCACCGTCTCAGGGAATGGAGGGCACTCAGTACTTC,16,TRBV18,NA,TRBJ2-4,NA
CASTLSRAGGLLGYNEQFF,TGTGCCAGCACCTTGTCTCGAGCGGGGGGCCTATTAGGTTACAATGAGCAGTTCTTC,19,TRBV5-4,TRBD2,TRBJ2-1,NA
CASSQTSANEQFF,TGTGCCAGCAGTCAGACTTCCGCCAATGAGCAGTTCTTC,13,TRBV7-8,NA,TRBJ2-1,NA
CASSSRVGGELFF,TGTGCCAGTTCGAGCCGGGTAGGCGGGGAGCTGTTTTTT,13,TRBV19,NA,TRBJ2-2,NA
CASSVQGLGNQPQHF,TGTGCCAGCAGTGTACAGGGATTGGGCAATCAGCCCCAGCATTTT,15,TRBV2,NA,TRBJ1-5,NA
CASRGDSRYSNQPQHF,TGTGCCAGCAGGGGGGACTCCCGGTATAGCAATCAGCCCCAGCATTTT,16,TRBV2,NA,TRBJ1-5,NA
CASSLGPKTGGDTGELFF,TGTGCCAGCAGCTTGGGCCCCAAGACAGGGGGGGACACCGGGGAGCTGTTTTTT,18,TRBV5-4,TRBD1,TRBJ2-2,NA
CASSLDLTASSYGYTF,TGTGCCAGCAGTTTAGACTTGACGGCTTCTAGCTATGGCTACACCTTC,16,TRBV28,NA,TRBJ1-2,NA
CASSSLMRGRGGYTF,TGTGCCAGCAGTTCCCTCATGAGAGGGAGAGGCGGCTACACCTTC,15,TRBV27,NA,TRBJ1-2,few
CASSLGTGNLNTEAFF,TGCGCCAGCAGCTTGGGAACAGGGAACCTAAACACTGAAGCTTTCTTT,16,TRBV5-1,NA,TRBJ1-1,NA
CASSQPGDRGNSPLHF,TGCGCCAGCAGCCAACCCGGGGACAGGGGCAATTCACCCCTCCACTTT,16,TRBV4-1,TRBD1,TRBJ1-6,NA
CASSLAAGVAETTQYF,TGCGCCAGCAGCTTGGCGGCAGGGGTCGCCGAGACTACGCAGTATTTT,16,TRBV5-1,NA,TRBJ2-3,NA
CASSTPDRDGGYTF,TGTGCCAGTAGTACACCCGACAGGGACGGTGGCTACACCTTC,14,TRBV19,TRBD1,TRBJ1-2,NA
CASSVDVVPDEQFF,TGTGCCAGCAGCGTAGATGTAGTCCCTGATGAGCAGTTCTTC,14,TRBV9,NA,TRBJ2-1,NA
CASSNGQGFVFGNEQFF,TGCGCCAGCAGCAACGGACAGGGTTTCGTTTTCGGCAATGAGCAGTTCTTC,17,TRBV5-1,TRBD1,TRBJ2-1,NA
CASSPRTGPQETQYF,TGTGCCAGCAGTCCCAGGACAGGACCCCAAGAGACCCAGTACTTC,15,TRBV7-2,TRBD1,TRBJ2-5,NA
CASSPGGANYGYTF,TGCGCCAGCAGCCCCGGGGGGGCTAACTATGGCTACACCTTC,14,TRBV5-1,NA,TRBJ1-2,NA
CASSLAARVGYGYTF,TGCGCCAGCAGCTTGGCCGCCAGGGTAGGCTATGGCTACACCTTC,15,TRBV5-1,NA,TRBJ1-2,NA
CASSVPQGGNEKLFF,TGTGCCAGCAGCGTACCGCAGGGAGGGAATGAAAAACTGTTTTTT,15,TRBV7-2,NA,TRBJ1-4,once
CASSLAKGVNTEAFF,TGTGCCAGCAGCTTAGCGAAGGGGGTGAACACTGAAGCTTTCTTT,15,TRBV7-9,NA,TRBJ1-1,NA
CASSLEQGSNQPQHF,TGTGCCAGCAGCTTGGAACAGGGGAGCAATCAGCCCCAGCATTTT,15,TRBV5-5,TRBD1,TRBJ1-5,NA
CASSYGGATEAFF,TGTGCCAGCAGTTACGGGGGGGCCACTGAAGCTTTCTTT,13,TRBV6-5,NA,TRBJ1-1,once
CASSQVRNEQFF,TGTGCCAGCAGCCAGGTCAGGAATGAGCAGTTCTTC,12,TRBV3-1/TRBV3-2,NA,TRBJ2-1,NA
CASSSRLNTGELFF,TGTGCCAGCAGCTCCCGACTTAACACCGGGGAGCTGTTTTTT,14,TRBV5-5,NA,TRBJ2-2,NA
CASSPRRSGGGYNEQFF,TGTGCCAGCAGCCCCCGACGGTCGGGAGGGGGCTACAATGAGCAGTTCTTC,17,TRBV9,TRBD2,TRBJ2-1,NA
CASSRATVGNTIYF,TGTGCCAGCAGCCGAGCCACGGTGGGAAACACCATATATTTT,14,TRBV3-1/TRBV3-2,NA,TRBJ1-3,once
CSVVTSGYEQYF,TGCAGCGTTGTGACTAGCGGGTACGAGCAGTACTTC,12,TRBV29-1,TRBD2,TRBJ2-7,NA
CASSEGSGTGGSAFF,TGTGCCAGCAGTGAAGGTTCCGGGACAGGGGGCTCGGCTTTCTTT,15,TRBV25-1,TRBD1,TRBJ1-1,NA
CASSYSWDRRNTIYF,TGTGCCAGCAGTTACTCATGGGACAGACGAAACACCATATATTTT,15,TRBV6-5,TRBD1,TRBJ1-3,many
CASSIAPGLAGGHAYEQYF,TGTGCCAGTAGTATAGCTCCGGGACTAGCGGGAGGGCACGCCTACGAGCAGTACTTC,19,TRBV19,TRBD2,TRBJ2-7,NA
CASSNKDRAVHGYTF,TGTGCCAGCAGCAACAAAGACAGGGCGGTGCATGGCTACACCTTC,15,TRBV11-3,TRBD1,TRBJ1-2,NA
CATSRDRSTGGRETQYF,TGTGCCACCAGCAGAGATAGGTCAACGGGAGGGCGGGAGACCCAGTACTTC,17,TRBV15,TRBD2,TRBJ2-5,NA
CASSLGGPPEQFF,TGCGCCAGCAGCTTGGGAGGGCCTCCTGAGCAGTTCTTC,13,TRBV5-1,NA,TRBJ2-1,NA
CASIHINTGSGELFF,TGTGCCAGCATCCACATTAACACAGGGTCCGGGGAGCTGTTTTTT,15,TRBV7-2,NA,TRBJ2-2,NA
CASSQASGHGQETQYF,TGTGCCAGCAGCCAGGCCTCGGGACACGGACAAGAGACCCAGTACTTC,16,TRBV3-1/TRBV3-2,NA,TRBJ2-5,NA
CASRGGAGNTEAFF,TGTGCCAGCAGAGGGGGGGCAGGGAACACTGAAGCTTTCTTT,14,TRBV7-2,NA,TRBJ1-1,NA
CASSQGGGPLGGNEQFF,TGTGCCAGCAGCCAAGGCGGGGGACCACTCGGGGGGAATGAGCAGTTCTTC,17,TRBV3-1/TRBV3-2,TRBD2,TRBJ2-1,NA
CASSLPGLPQHF,TGTGCCAGCAGTTTACCAGGGCTGCCCCAGCATTTT,12,TRBV28,NA,TRBJ1-5,NA
CASSSTGTLNIQYF,TGTGCCAGCAGCTCCACCGGGACTTTAAACATTCAGTACTTC,14,TRBV3-1/TRBV3-2,NA,TRBJ2-4,few
CASSYGRGQSYGYTF,TGTGCCAGCAGTTACGGTCGAGGACAGTCCTATGGCTACACCTTC,15,TRBV6-5,NA,TRBJ1-2,NA
CSVVTSAETQYF,TGCAGCGTTGTGACTAGCGCGGAGACCCAGTACTTC,12,TRBV29-1,TRBD2,TRBJ2-5,NA
CASSPGLQYYEQYF,TGTGCCAGCAGTCCGGGACTACAATACTACGAGCAGTACTTC,14,TRBV7-9,TRBD2,TRBJ2-7,NA
CASGLRGPQPQHF,TGTGCTAGTGGTTTGAGGGGGCCTCAGCCCCAGCATTTT,13,TRBV12-5,TRBD1,TRBJ1-5,NA
CASSRTGEEKLFF,TGTGCCAGCAGCAGAACGGGAGAGGAAAAACTGTTTTTT,13,TRBV12-3/TRBV12-4,NA,TRBJ1-4,few
CASSLRQAGGTQYF,TGTGCCAGCAGCTTGCGACAGGCGGGCGGGACCCAGTACTTC,14,TRBV5-6,NA,TRBJ2-5,once
CSATPRGNAFF,TGCAGTGCTACCCCCCGGGGGAACGCTTTCTTT,11,TRBV20-1,NA,TRBJ1-1,NA
CASSHERDRGTDTQYF,TGTGCCAGCAGCCACGAGCGGGACAGGGGCACAGATACGCAGTATTTT,16,TRBV3-1/TRBV3-2,TRBD1,TRBJ2-3,few
CASSLVQGGYTF,TGTGCCAGCAGCTTGGTACAGGGCGGCTACACCTTC,12,TRBV7-9,NA,TRBJ1-2,NA
CASSGGTTRLETQYF,TGTGCCAGCAGCGGCGGGACTACACGTCTTGAGACCCAGTACTTC,15,TRBV9,TRBD2,TRBJ2-5,NA